The present T cell receptor beta chain was sequenced within a study of Ad26.COV2.S vaccination and SARS-CoV-2 variants. Described treatment: some 20 received Ad26.COV2.S at low or high dose, single or two shots; about 5 received placebo; per-sample allocation not given. Specimens were obtained on day 63 following the first vaccine or placebo injection. Germline trimming cut 0 bases from V and 0 bases from J; bases unmatched to any gene: 3. The germline V gene has CDR1 KGHDR and CDR2 SFDVKD. The CDR3 sequence is 17 residues long. The sample holds one count of this clone. Antigen specificity is unknown. Broader study findings: TCR breadth and depth estimates may have understated total T cell responses.

Measured with immunoSEQ multiplex PCR; TCRdb has only the in-frame clones, and not every one. The repertoire includes 400,000 to 500,000 clones, 88% of them detected once, and roughly 4% sits in the top ten. The sequencing here drew on peripheral blood, taken in a trial of Ad26.COV2.S vaccine versus placebo. This clonotype was obtained from a person between 18 and 60 years old who received the Ad26.COV2.S COVID-19 vaccine or a placebo. V usage is TRBV24-1 and J usage is TRBJ2-3, with 9 nucleotides matching TRBD1. The CDR3 spells CATSDLGGQGSTDTQYF. CDR3 DNA: TGTGCCACCAGTGATTTGGGGGGACAGGGAAGCACAGATACGCAGTATTTT.